Listed below are T cell receptor beta chains from one sample, sequenced in a study of control samples from healthy donors and cancer patients. Only in-frame clones appear in the TCRdb table, and some are missing; sequencing was by immunoSEQ multiplex PCR. The sample comprises more than 45,000 clones, approximately 93% of which are singletons, and roughly a quarter rests with the top ten. Sample: PBMCs. Receptors originate from a woman between 45 and 60 years old with head and neck cancer. The CDR3 runs from the conserved cysteine through the conserved F or W. The D gene is left open where the match is weak. Clone size is not always given. Where it is, it says once, few, many or a class for expanded clones.

j_gene: TRBJ1-2
v_gene: TRBV27
abundance: -
d_gene: TRBD1
CDR3aa: CASSYRGGNYGYTF
CDR3nt: TGTGCCAGCAGTTACAGGGGGGGTAACTATGGCTACACCTTC

j_gene: TRBJ1-2
v_gene: TRBV5-6
abundance: -
d_gene: -
CDR3aa: CASSLGEVGYTF
CDR3nt: TGTGCCAGCAGTTTAGGGGAAGTTGGCTACACCTTC

j_gene: TRBJ2-3
v_gene: TRBV5-8
abundance: -
d_gene: -
CDR3aa: CASSFYITDTQYF
CDR3nt: TGTGCCAGCAGCTTCTACATAACAGATACGCAGTATTTT

j_gene: TRBJ1-1
v_gene: TRBV2
abundance: -
d_gene: -
CDR3aa: CASSPWAENTEAFF
CDR3nt: TGTGCCAGCAGCCCCTGGGCGGAGAACACTGAAGCTTTCTTT

j_gene: TRBJ1-1
v_gene: TRBV30
abundance: -
d_gene: -
CDR3aa: CAGFVNFMNTEAFF
CDR3nt: TGTGCCGGGTTTGTGAACTTCATGAACACTGAAGCTTTCTTT

j_gene: TRBJ1-2
v_gene: TRBV6-5
abundance: -
d_gene: -
CDR3aa: CASGLNSVNYGYTF
CDR3nt: TGTGCCAGCGGTTTAAACTCGGTTAACTATGGCTACACCTTC

j_gene: TRBJ2-5
v_gene: TRBV30
abundance: -
d_gene: -
CDR3aa: CAWSEHQETQYF
CDR3nt: TGTGCCTGGAGTGAGCACCAAGAGACCCAGTACTTC

j_gene: TRBJ2-1
v_gene: TRBV5-8
abundance: -
d_gene: TRBD1
CDR3aa: CASSYKGAREQFF
CDR3nt: TGTGCCAGCAGCTATAAGGGGGCGCGTGAGCAGTTCTTC

j_gene: TRBJ2-7
v_gene: TRBV29-1
abundance: -
d_gene: TRBD1
CDR3aa: CSVNEATGGQYEQYF
CDR3nt: TGCAGCGTTAATGAAGCGACAGGGGGTCAATACGAGCAGTACTTC

j_gene: TRBJ1-1
v_gene: TRBV24-1
abundance: once
d_gene: TRBD1
CDR3aa: CATSPSKGGRTEAFF
CDR3nt: TGTGCCACCAGTCCCAGCAAAGGGGGCCGGACTGAAGCTTTCTTT

j_gene: TRBJ1-3
v_gene: TRBV6-2/TRBV6-3
abundance: -
d_gene: -
CDR3aa: CASSPSLTGTGNTIYF
CDR3nt: TGTGCCAGCAGCCCTTCACTGACAGGAACTGGAAACACCATATATTTT

j_gene: TRBJ2-2
v_gene: TRBV4-1
abundance: -
d_gene: -
CDR3aa: CASSQGSSNTGELFF
CDR3nt: TGCGCCAGCAGCCAAGGCAGCTCTAACACCGGGGAGCTGTTTTTT

j_gene: TRBJ1-2
v_gene: TRBV5-1
abundance: few
d_gene: -
CDR3aa: CASSPAQGTNYGYTF
CDR3nt: TGCGCCAGCAGCCCAGCGCAGGGTACAAACTATGGCTACACCTTC

j_gene: TRBJ1-1
v_gene: TRBV4-1
abundance: -
d_gene: -
CDR3aa: CASSQTVISSNTEAFF
CDR3nt: TGCGCCAGCAGCCAGACCGTTATAAGTTCGAACACTGAAGCTTTCTTT

j_gene: TRBJ2-1
v_gene: TRBV28
abundance: -
d_gene: TRBD2
CDR3aa: CASTPPSYTSGNEQFF
CDR3nt: TGTGCCAGCACCCCCCCTAGTTATACTAGCGGGAATGAGCAGTTCTTC

j_gene: TRBJ1-5
v_gene: TRBV19
abundance: -
d_gene: -
CDR3aa: CASSIWGREQPQHF
CDR3nt: TGTGCCAGTAGTATTTGGGGCAGGGAACAGCCCCAGCATTTT

j_gene: TRBJ2-7
v_gene: TRBV29-1
abundance: -
d_gene: -
CDR3aa: CSVEAPYEQYF
CDR3nt: TGCAGCGTTGAAGCCCCCTACGAGCAGTACTTC

j_gene: TRBJ2-7
v_gene: TRBV28
abundance: -
d_gene: -
CDR3aa: CANQTGSYEQYF
CDR3nt: TGTGCCAACCAGACAGGATCCTACGAGCAGTACTTC

j_gene: TRBJ2-7
v_gene: TRBV14
abundance: -
d_gene: -
CDR3aa: CASSQSGSAYEQYF
CDR3nt: TGTGCCAGCAGCCAATCAGGGTCGGCCTACGAGCAGTACTTC

j_gene: TRBJ2-1
v_gene: TRBV19
abundance: -
d_gene: TRBD2
CDR3aa: CASSGTSGTSYNEQFF
CDR3nt: TGTGCCAGTAGTGGTACTAGCGGTACCTCCTACAATGAGCAGTTCTTC

j_gene: TRBJ2-1
v_gene: TRBV6-2/TRBV6-3
abundance: -
d_gene: -
CDR3aa: CASSYSIGSGSSYNEQFF
CDR3nt: TGTGCCAGCAGTTACTCGATCGGCTCGGGGAGCTCCTACAATGAGCAGTTCTTC

j_gene: TRBJ2-7
v_gene: TRBV7-2
abundance: -
d_gene: -
CDR3aa: CASSPAHPHYEQYF
CDR3nt: TGTGCCAGCAGTCCAGCCCACCCTCACTACGAGCAGTACTTC

j_gene: TRBJ2-1
v_gene: TRBV4-3
abundance: once
d_gene: TRBD2
CDR3aa: CASSRSGLAGENEQFF
CDR3nt: TGCGCCAGCAGCCGTAGCGGACTAGCGGGAGAGAATGAGCAGTTCTTC

j_gene: TRBJ2-3
v_gene: TRBV24-1
abundance: -
d_gene: -
CDR3aa: CATMSREGGTQYF
CDR3nt: TGTGCCACTATGTCCAGGGAAGGAGGTACGCAGTATTTT

j_gene: TRBJ2-3
v_gene: TRBV7-2
abundance: -
d_gene: -
CDR3aa: CASSSTAIDTQYF
CDR3nt: TGTGCCAGCAGTTCGACTGCCATAGATACGCAGTATTTT

j_gene: TRBJ1-6
v_gene: TRBV12-5
abundance: -
d_gene: -
CDR3aa: CASGLAPNSPLHF
CDR3nt: TGTGCTAGTGGTTTGGCCCCGAATTCACCCCTCCACTTT

j_gene: TRBJ2-5
v_gene: TRBV24-1
abundance: once
d_gene: -
CDR3aa: CATPPGARETQYF
CDR3nt: TGTGCCACCCCTCCCGGGGCAAGGGAGACCCAGTACTTC

j_gene: TRBJ1-4
v_gene: TRBV7-9
abundance: -
d_gene: -
CDR3aa: CASSLAGVREKLFF
CDR3nt: TGTGCCAGCAGCTTAGCTGGGGTACGGGAAAAACTGTTTTTT

j_gene: TRBJ2-5
v_gene: TRBV25-1
abundance: once
d_gene: TRBD1
CDR3aa: CASTGQGRETQYF
CDR3nt: TGTGCCAGCACCGGACAGGGCCGAGAGACCCAGTACTTC

j_gene: TRBJ2-1
v_gene: TRBV2
abundance: -
d_gene: -
CDR3aa: CASSEEGWTIMNEQFF
CDR3nt: TGTGCCAGCAGTGAAGAGGGGTGGACCATAATGAATGAGCAGTTCTTC

j_gene: TRBJ2-7
v_gene: TRBV6-5
abundance: -
d_gene: -
CDR3aa: CASSQGGGSEQYF
CDR3nt: TGTGCCAGCAGTCAGGGGGGGGGCTCCGAGCAGTACTTC

j_gene: TRBJ2-1
v_gene: TRBV28
abundance: -
d_gene: -
CDR3aa: CASSLNGQGGGFF
CDR3nt: TGTGCCAGCAGTTTAAACGGACAGGGAGGGGGGTTCTTC

j_gene: TRBJ2-2
v_gene: TRBV7-2
abundance: -
d_gene: TRBD2
CDR3aa: CASSLQWTSATGELFF
CDR3nt: TGTGCCAGCAGCTTACAGTGGACTAGCGCCACCGGGGAGCTGTTTTTT

j_gene: TRBJ2-7
v_gene: TRBV7-9
abundance: -
d_gene: -
CDR3aa: CASSRGPSYEQYF
CDR3nt: TGTGCCAGCAGCCGGGGACCTTCCTACGAGCAGTACTTC

j_gene: TRBJ1-1
v_gene: TRBV6-5
abundance: -
d_gene: -
CDR3aa: CASSPPGGGTEAFF
CDR3nt: TGTGCCAGCAGCCCCCCGGGAGGGGGCACTGAAGCTTTCTTT

j_gene: TRBJ1-1
v_gene: TRBV5-4
abundance: -
d_gene: -
CDR3aa: CASSLVRNTEAFF
CDR3nt: TGTGCCAGCAGCTTGGTAAGGAACACTGAAGCTTTCTTT

j_gene: TRBJ2-1
v_gene: TRBV5-1
abundance: -
d_gene: TRBD2
CDR3aa: CASSLLAGGPGEQFF
CDR3nt: TGCGCCAGCAGTTTACTAGCGGGGGGGCCGGGTGAGCAGTTCTTC

j_gene: TRBJ2-1
v_gene: TRBV2
abundance: once
d_gene: TRBD2
CDR3aa: CASSETSGGRNEQFF
CDR3nt: TGTGCCAGCAGTGAAACCAGCGGGGGGCGGAATGAGCAGTTCTTC

j_gene: TRBJ2-5
v_gene: TRBV4-3
abundance: -
d_gene: TRBD2
CDR3aa: CASSQERGGLADQETQYF
CDR3nt: TGCGCCAGCAGCCAAGAGAGGGGCGGACTAGCCGACCAAGAGACCCAGTACTTC

j_gene: TRBJ2-1
v_gene: TRBV10-1
abundance: -
d_gene: TRBD2
CDR3aa: CASSVQAGDEWNEQFF
CDR3nt: TGCGCCAGCAGTGTCCAAGCGGGAGATGAATGGAATGAGCAGTTCTTC

j_gene: TRBJ2-3
v_gene: TRBV21-1
abundance: -
d_gene: -
CDR3aa: CASRLVAGDGTDTQYF
CDR3nt: TGTGCCAGCCGCTTGGTAGCGGGAGACGGCACAGATACGCAGTATTTT

j_gene: TRBJ1-1
v_gene: TRBV11-2
abundance: -
d_gene: TRBD1
CDR3aa: CASSFWDRGQTAEAFF
CDR3nt: TGTGCCAGCAGCTTTTGGGACAGGGGGCAGACGGCTGAAGCTTTCTTT

j_gene: TRBJ2-6
v_gene: TRBV5-6
abundance: -
d_gene: -
CDR3aa: CASSVYRVTGANVLTF
CDR3nt: TGTGCCAGCAGCGTCTACAGGGTAACTGGGGCCAACGTCCTGACTTTC

j_gene: TRBJ2-1
v_gene: TRBV6-6
abundance: -
d_gene: TRBD2
CDR3aa: CASSQGGLAVNEQFF
CDR3nt: TGTGCCAGCAGCCAAGGGGGACTAGCGGTAAATGAGCAGTTCTTC

j_gene: TRBJ2-3
v_gene: TRBV30
abundance: -
d_gene: -
CDR3aa: CAWSVVPPGAGTDTQYF
CDR3nt: TGTGCCTGGAGTGTAGTCCCCCCAGGGGCGGGTACAGATACGCAGTATTTT

j_gene: TRBJ2-7
v_gene: TRBV5-6
abundance: -
d_gene: TRBD2
CDR3aa: CASSLPSGAYEQYF
CDR3nt: TGTGCCAGCAGCTTGCCTAGCGGCGCCTACGAGCAGTACTTC

j_gene: TRBJ2-1
v_gene: TRBV3-1/TRBV3-2
abundance: -
d_gene: -
CDR3aa: CASSQDPGRNEQFF
CDR3nt: TGTGCCAGCAGCCAAGATCCGGGAAGGAATGAGCAGTTCTTC